The 21 T cell receptor beta chains below were found in one sample sequenced in a study of cytomegalovirus exposure and HLA in healthy donors. With 60 Vbeta and 13 Jbeta primers, the PCR was carried out. The method was immunoSEQ multiplex PCR; TCRdb's version includes in-frame clones alone and lacks a portion of them. The sample consists of around 110,000 clones, roughly 73% of them appearing once. The sequencing sample was made of PBMCs. The receptor set was obtained from a man in his thirties or forties in good health and CMV-seronegative.

This clone was counted a few times. One end of the junction fails to match germline, which may point to a read error. The rearrangement uses TRBV7-2 and TRBJ2-7; TRBD2 matches 11 bases. The CDR3 covers 14 residues. The germline V gene has CDR1 SGHTA and CDR2 FQGNSA. The DNA of the CDR3 is TGTGCCAGCAGCCTAGCGGGAGGATCCTACGAGCAGTACTTC. It yields the protein CASSLAGGSYEQYF.

Written as DNA, the CDR3 is TGTGCCAGCAGTCAAACTACGCGGGGCCTCCAAGAGACCCAGTACTTC. The encoded protein is CASSQTTRGLQETQYF. The rearrangement joins TRBV27 to TRBJ2-5; possibly TRBD2 for D (6 bases). Between the trimmed V and J ends, which lost 5 bases and 1 base, there was a span of 17 bases. CDR3 size: 16 residues. Per germline, CDR1 MNHEY and CDR2 SMNVEV (reference sequence).

V usage is TRBV2 and J usage is TRBJ1-5, with D maybe TRBD1 (6 bases). Per germline, CDR1 SNHLY and CDR2 FYNNEI. Trimming removed 11 bases from V and 1 base from J, with 15 bases in between. The CDR3 sequence is 14 residues long. DNA for the CDR3: TGTGCCGTCTCGGGGGGGCGGAGCAATCAGCCCCAGCATTTT. Translation gives CAVSGGRSNQPQHF.

This clone was counted a few times. The chain joins TRBV6-1 to TRBJ1-1; D unclear. Germline CDR1 MNHNS, CDR2 SASEGT. The CDR3 totals 13 residues. V lost 9 bases to trimming and J lost 3 bases, with 14 bases between them. This CDR3 is CASMTPRDTEAFF. In nucleotides, the CDR3 is TGTGCCAGTATGACCCCTCGGGACACTGAAGCTTTCTTT.

This chain connects TRBV9 to TRBJ2-6, with D hard to call. In germline, CDR1 is SGDLS, CDR2 YYNGEE. With 3 bases removed from V and 3 bases from J, the gap between germline ends came to 4 bases. This CDR3 region has 13 residues. Written as DNA, the CDR3 is TGTGCCAGCAGCGGTCTTGGGGCCAACGTCCTGACTTTC. It is translated as CASSGLGANVLTF.

The genes are TRBV14 and TRBJ2-5, with D hard to call. Looked up from germline, CDR1 is SGHDN and CDR2 is FVKESK. The CDR3 extends over 14 amino acids. Trimming cost V 1 base and J 5 bases, with 11 bases left between them. The CDR3 reads CASSQVNAVETQYF. The CDR3 DNA is TGTGCCAGCAGCCAAGTGAACGCGGTGGAGACCCAGTACTTC.

The chain couples TRBV6-1 to TRBJ2-7, with 8 bases lining up with TRBD2. V shed 5 bases, J shed 7 bases, and the junction held 7 bases outside the gene matches. Per the germline V gene, CDR1 is MNHNS and CDR2 is SASEGT. This CDR3 contains 13 residues. In nucleotides, the CDR3 is TGTGCCAGCAGTTCAGCGGGGGTGAGGGAGCAGTACTTC. It specifies CASSSAGVREQYF.

V and J are TRBV27 and TRBJ2-5, with 14 bases identical to TRBD2. The end of the DNA fits TRBJ2-7 better, so the J call may be wrong. The length of the CDR3 is 16 residues. The germline gives CDR1 MNHEY, CDR2 SMNVEV (reference sequence). The CDR3 nucleotides read TGTGCCAGCAGTTTATCGGGACTAGCGGGGGTCTACGAGCAGTACTTC. Amino acid sequence: CASSLSGLAGVYEQYF.

The chain recombines TRBV5-1 with TRBJ1-6; 9 bases fit TRBD1. Germline V gives CDR1 SGHRS, CDR2 YFSETQ. V was pared by 1 base and J by 8 bases, with 4 bases of the junction left unmatched. The CDR3 loop spans 15 amino acids. The CDR3: CASSLSGTGYSPLHF. CDR3 in DNA: TGCGCCAGCAGCTTGTCAGGGACAGGGTATTCACCCCTCCACTTT.

This chain connects TRBV5-1 to TRBJ2-5; perhaps TRBD2 as D (6 bases). CDR1 SGHRS and CDR2 YFSETQ come from the germline V gene. The CDR3 contains 14 residues. Deletions cut 0 bases from V and 5 bases from J, with 11 bases between. The CDR3 loop reads CASSLAGAGETQYF. The CDR3 coding sequence is TGCGCCAGCAGCTTGGCCGGGGCGGGGGAGACCCAGTACTTC.

The chain carries TRBV19 and TRBJ2-2; the D is unclear. The CDR3 is 12 amino acids. Germline lookup yields CDR1 LNHDA and CDR2 SQIVND (reference sequence). V lost 5 bases, J lost 4 bases, and 5 bases lay in between. The CDR3 loop reads CASSPTTGELFF. The CDR3 bases are TGTGCCAGTAGTCCTACCACCGGGGAGCTGTTTTTT.

The chain links TRBV7-9 to TRBJ2-3; 8 bases align to TRBD2. J lost 2 bases, V lost 6 bases, and 4 bases had no gene match. The CDR3 loop spans 14 amino acids. The germline V gene has CDR1 SEHNR and CDR2 FQNEAQ (reference sequence). CDR3 nucleotides: TGTGCCAGCAGTCGTAGCGGGGCCACAGATACGCAGTATTTT. Protein sequence: CASSRSGATDTQYF.

This clone has just one count. As DNA, the CDR3 is TGTGCCAGCTCACCACCGCGACTAACGGCGGGGGATAACACCGGGGAGCTGTTTTTT. Translation: CASSPPRLTAGDNTGELFF. The chain couples TRBV18 to TRBJ2-2; 7 bases agree with TRBD2. V lost 0 bases, J lost 2 bases, and 12 bases stayed unmatched. The CDR3 length is 19 residues. Germline V gene lookup returns CDR1 KGHSH and CDR2 LQKENI. Complete variable domain (other parts from reference TRBV18 and TRBJ2-2): NAGVMQNPRHLVRRRGQEARLRCSPMKGHSHVYWYRQLPEEGLKFMVYLQKENIIDESGMPKERFSAEFPKEGPSILRIQQVVRGDSAAYFCASSPPRLTAGDNTGELFFGEGSRLTVL.

As concerns this clone: At the DNA level, this CDR3 is encoded by other sequences in the same sample as well. The chain joins TRBV27 to TRBJ2-3; no clear D. The V gene's germline CDR1 is MNHEY and CDR2 SMNVEV (reference sequence). This CDR3 spans 13 amino acids. V lost 3 bases to trimming and J lost 4 bases, with 8 bases between them. CDR3 bases: TGTGCCAGCAGTTTCTACAGCCCAGATACGCAGTATTTT. Encoded protein: CASSFYSPDTQYF.

This chain joins TRBV19 and TRBJ1-4; D gene unclear. The CDR3 has 15 residues. Germline CDR1 and CDR2: LNHDA and SQIVND (reference sequence). The V end was cut by 3 bases, the J end by 5 bases, with 13 bases between. The CDR3 protein is CASSMYSQLNEKLFF. Written as DNA, the CDR3 is TGTGCCAGTAGTATGTACAGTCAGTTAAATGAAAAACTGTTTTTT.

This clone was counted a single time. The CDR3 is CASSLGYDSYEQYF. In DNA, the CDR3 is TGCGCCAGCAGCTTGGGCTACGACTCCTACGAGCAGTACTTC. This chain links TRBV5-1 with TRBJ2-5, with unresolved D. The closer fit of TRBJ2-7 to the DNA end suggests the J call may be wrong. The CDR3 consists of 14 residues. CDR1 and CDR2 from the germline V gene are SGHRS and YFSETQ.

This sequence joins TRBV18 and TRBJ2-3, with 8 bases matching TRBD1. Trimming removed 6 bases from V and 1 base from J; junction bases left unmatched: 6. CDR1 and CDR2 (germline): KGHSH, LQKENI. The CDR3 loop spans 15 amino acids. CDR3 amino acids: CASSHNRGGTDTQYF. DNA of the CDR3: TGTGCCAGCTCGCATAACAGGGGGGGCACAGATACGCAGTATTTT.

The chain uses TRBV6-1 and TRBJ1-4; no clear D gene. Germline CDR1 is MNHNS and CDR2 is SASEGT. The V gene lost 3 bases and the J gene lost 5 bases, with 22 bases spanning the gap. The length of the CDR3 is 18 residues. The CDR3 DNA reads TGTGCCAGCAGTGACTGTCCAAGTCTCCTAGTCGACAATGAAAAACTGTTTTTT. This sequence encodes CASSDCPSLLVDNEKLFF.

V usage is TRBV4-2 and J usage is TRBJ2-7; the D is unclear. V was cut by 0 bases and J by 1 base, with 10 bases left in between. Germline V gene data show CDR1 as LGHNA and CDR2 as YNFKEQ. The CDR3 is made up of 15 amino acids. The CDR3 loop is CASSQEMHSSYEQYF. The CDR3 nucleotides are TGTGCCAGCAGCCAAGAGATGCACTCATCCTACGAGCAGTACTTC.

This clone was observed a single time. V usage is TRBV6-5 and J usage is TRBJ1-4, with 8 bases that match TRBD1. CDR1 is MNHEY and CDR2 is SVGAGI in the germline V gene. This CDR3 spans 15 amino acids. The trim removed 6 bases at V and 0 bases at J, leaving 3 bases unmatched. The CDR3 nucleotides are TGTGCCAGCAGCGGACAGGGCGCAACTAATGAAAAACTGTTTTTT. Translating it yields CASSGQGATNEKLFF.

The chain couples TRBV29-1 to TRBJ1-1; D call uncertain. The germline V and J ends were trimmed by 5 bases and 1 base, with 5 bases remaining between them. The germline V gene encodes CDR1 SQVTM and CDR2 ANQGSEA. CDR3 length equals 11 residues. The CDR3 is CSVRQNTEAFF. DNA of the CDR3: TGCAGCGTTCGACAGAACACTGAAGCTTTCTTT.